Here is one TCR beta chain with its context. The antigen is unknown. Treatment meaning: roughly 11-day PBMC culture with coronavirus spike peptide pools or control peptides (ViraFEST assay). Culture of 1.9 million or so PBMCs per well took place with about 9.8 IU/ml IL-2 and around 10 ug/ml peptide pools. Half the medium was exchanged for fresh IL-2 medium on days 3 and 7. Cultured CD4+ T cell DNA was sequenced using the Oncomine TCR Beta short-read assay. TCRdb re-analysed the PCR reads in MiXCR, keeping a single row per CDR3 protein. The sample holds some 5,400 distinct CDR3 sequences; less than 60% are singletons and the top ten take approximately 28%. The data are from a study of vaccination and CD4 T cells after COVID-19. Study background: The authors exposed cells to overlapping spike peptides derived from SARS-CoV-2, HCoV-NL63, HCoV-OC43 and HCoV-229E. Study findings and constraints: Median counts of SARS-CoV-2-reactive clonotypes increased from roughly 22 to 38; this difference was not significant.

The germline V gene encodes CDR1 SGHNT and CDR2 YYREEE (reference sequence). The V end was cut by 0 bases, the J end by 6 bases, with 10 bases between. The CDR3 consists of 15 residues. The chain couples TRBV5-4 to TRBJ1-6, with D possibly matching TRBD1 (5 bases). Input material: CD4+ T cells from blood, cultured in vitro. This receptor was obtained from a human donor who had recovered from COVID-19. Written as DNA, the CDR3 is TGTGCCAGCAGCTTGGGCCAGGGTATTAATTCACCCCTCCACTTT. Translation: CASSLGQGINSPLHF. Full variable domain (outside the CDR3, taken from reference TRBV5-4 and TRBJ1-6): ETGVTQSPTHLIKTRGQQVTLRCSSQSGHNTVSWYQQALGQGPQFIFQYYREEENGRGNFPPRFSGLQFPNYSSELNVNALELDDSALYLCASSLGQGINSPLHFGNGTRLTVT.